Below, one T cell receptor (beta chain) is given with its context. The assay was immunoSEQ multiplex PCR, and TCRdb's table has in-frame clones only and misses some. This table has over 850,000 clones, around 78% appearing once. The data are from a study of shared clonotypes between healthy human individuals. Germline values: CDR1 SGHAT, CDR2 FQNNGV. Between the trimmed V and J ends, which lost 0 bases and 10 bases, there was a span of 1 base. The CDR3 extends over 10 amino acids. The chain recombines TRBV11-2 with TRBJ2-1; D not certain. The TCR was taken from a man aged 18 to 29 in good health. Some clones in this sample may be carry-over from other donors' samples. Material: memory CD4+ T cells from PBMCs. Sample subset: CD45RA-negative fraction. The CDR3 DNA sequence: TGTGCCAGCAGCTTAGAAGAGCAGTTCTTC. It yields the protein CASSLEEQFF.